The rows below give T cell receptor beta chains drawn from one sample of a study of blood T cell repertoires in COVID-19. Generated by immunoSEQ multiplex PCR, the TCRdb table keeps only in-frame clones and is missing some. The data contain 96,000 or so clones, approximately 90% of them singletons. The source material was peripheral blood. The receptors shown here come from a human donor with COVID-19, enrolled during active disease. The donor label of this sample is uncertain. Both conserved end residues are part of each CDR3. D genes are given only for firm matches. The listing skips clone size in some rows; elsewhere it reads once, few, many or a size class.

j_call cdr3_length clone_size v_call d_call cdr3_aa cdr3_nt
TRBJ1-2 12 - TRBV20-1 - CSASMEDYGYTF TGCAGTGCTAGTATGGAGGACTATGGCTACACCTTC
TRBJ1-6 13 once TRBV7-3 - CASSSGPLQPLHF TGTGCCAGCAGCTCCGGTCCCCTTCAACCCCTCCACTTT
TRBJ1-5 16 - TRBV19 - CASSKTGQVSNQPQHF TGTGCCAGTAGTAAAACGGGACAAGTAAGCAATCAGCCCCAGCATTTT
TRBJ1-2 15 - TRBV18 - CASSPDGEANYGYTF TGTGCCAGCTCACCAGATGGGGAGGCGAACTATGGCTACACCTTC
TRBJ1-5 15 - TRBV19 - CASSIVDSRNQPQHF TGTGCCAGTAGTATAGTGGACAGCCGTAATCAGCCCCAGCATTTT
TRBJ1-2 23 few TRBV28 TRBD1 CASSLPQGAHLEPWGFEAYGYTF TGTGCCAGCTCCTTACCCCAGGGGGCGCATCTTGAGCCTTGGGGTTTCGAGGCCTATGGCTACACCTTC
TRBJ2-2 15 - TRBV4-1 TRBD2 CASSREGGDTGELFF TGCGCCAGCAGCCGGGAGGGAGGGGATACCGGGGAGCTGTTTTTT
TRBJ1-2 12 - TRBV12-3/TRBV12-4 - CASSLEGHGYTF TGTGCCAGCAGTTTGGAGGGGCATGGCTACACCTTC
TRBJ1-6 15 - TRBV7-6 - CASSLLEPDNSPLHF TGTGCCAGCAGCTTATTGGAGCCCGATAATTCACCCCTCCACTTT
TRBJ2-7 15 - TRBV10-3 TRBD2 CAIRGRSGGLYEQYF TGTGCCATCAGGGGGCGGAGCGGGGGTCTCTACGAGCAGTACTTC
TRBJ2-1 15 - TRBV9 TRBD2 CASSVASGGYNEQFF TGTGCCAGCAGCGTAGCTAGCGGGGGCTACAATGAGCAGTTCTTC
TRBJ2-1 13 few TRBV12-3/TRBV12-4 - CASTIDRYNEQFF TGTGCCAGCACCATCGACAGGTACAATGAGCAGTTCTTC
TRBJ2-2 16 - TRBV7-3 - CASSFQGGIGTGELFF TGTGCCAGCAGCTTCCAGGGCGGGATAGGGACCGGGGAGCTGTTTTTT
TRBJ2-1 18 - TRBV2 TRBD2 CASSEGGGLAGDYNEQFF TGTGCCAGCAGTGAAGGAGGGGGACTAGCGGGGGATTACAATGAGCAGTTCTTC
TRBJ2-7 14 - TRBV5-1 - CASSLVSRSYEQYF TGCGCCAGCAGCTTGGTCTCCAGGTCCTACGAGCAGTACTTC
TRBJ1-2 13 - TRBV5-4 - CASSLARVGGYTF TGTGCCAGCAGCTTGGCCAGGGTCGGCGGCTACACCTTC
TRBJ2-5 13 - TRBV30 TRBD1 CAWSAGGSETQYF TGTGCCTGGAGTGCAGGGGGCTCAGAGACCCAGTACTTC
TRBJ1-2 15 - TRBV24-1 - CATSDPGTTIYGYTF TGTGCCACCAGTGATCCCGGGACAACAATCTATGGCTACACCTTC
TRBJ1-2 15 once TRBV4-2 - CASSPGEEGIYGYTF TGTGCCAGCAGTCCAGGGGAAGAGGGGATCTATGGCTACACCTTC
TRBJ2-7 15 - TRBV9 TRBD1 CASSHGQGSSYEQYF TGTGCCAGCAGCCACGGACAGGGGAGCTCCTACGAGCAGTACTTC
TRBJ1-6 14 - TRBV5-1 - CASSLREENSPLHF TGCGCCAGCAGCTTGAGGGAGGAGAATTCACCCCTCCACTTT
TRBJ2-1 18 - TRBV10-1 - CASSEGRLGYYSYNEQFF TGCGCCAGCAGTGAGGGGAGGTTGGGATACTACTCCTACAATGAGCAGTTCTTC
TRBJ2-7 14 - TRBV28 - CASSFPGNAYEQYF TGTGCCAGCAGTTTTCCGGGTAATGCGTACGAGCAGTACTTC
TRBJ2-7 12 - TRBV3-1/TRBV3-2 TRBD1 CASSQAGTGPYF TGTGCCAGCAGCCAAGCCGGGACAGGGCCTTACTTC
TRBJ2-3 13 - TRBV6-4 TRBD2 CASSELAGHTQYF TGTGCCAGCAGTGAACTAGCGGGACATACGCAGTATTTT
TRBJ2-5 14 - TRBV5-1 - CASSARGGEETQYF TGCGCCAGCAGCGCCAGGGGAGGGGAGGAGACCCAGTACTTC
TRBJ2-5 18 - TRBV14 TRBD2 CASSQAVGLAGWQETQYF TGTGCCAGCAGCCAAGCAGTTGGACTAGCGGGGTGGCAAGAGACCCAGTACTTC
TRBJ1-6 15 - TRBV7-9 - CASSLGPQGNSPLHF TGTGCCAGCAGCTTAGGACCCCAGGGGAATTCACCCCTCCACTTT
TRBJ2-1 18 few TRBV5-1 TRBD2 CASSDPGLAGRSYNEQFF TGCGCCAGCAGCGACCCGGGACTAGCGGGCCGCTCCTACAATGAGCAGTTCTTC
TRBJ1-2 15 - TRBV11-1 - CASSLSSDANYGYTF TGTGCCAGCAGCTTATCCAGTGATGCTAACTATGGCTACACCTTC
TRBJ2-5 13 - TRBV25-1 TRBD1 CASRDRGEETQYF TGTGCCAGCAGAGACAGGGGTGAAGAGACCCAGTACTTC
TRBJ2-7 11 - TRBV2 - CASTVLYEQYF TGTGCCAGCACCGTTCTCTACGAGCAGTACTTC
TRBJ1-5 15 - TRBV6-6 TRBD1 CASSPGTGPSQPQHF TGTGCCAGCAGCCCCGGGACAGGGCCCAGTCAGCCCCAGCATTTT
TRBJ1-1 16 - TRBV19 - CASSIVGGLWGTEAFF TGTGCCAGTAGTATAGTCGGAGGACTATGGGGCACTGAAGCTTTCTTT
TRBJ2-7 14 - TRBV27 - CASSNREQLGEQYF TGTGCCAGCAGCAACAGGGAACAACTAGGCGAGCAGTACTTC
TRBJ2-1 14 - TRBV20-1 TRBD2 CSASMGLGYNEQFF TGCAGTGCTAGTATGGGACTAGGCTACAATGAGCAGTTCTTC
TRBJ1-5 15 once TRBV18 TRBD1 CASSTGGYSNQPQHF TGTGCCAGCTCAACAGGGGGCTATAGCAATCAGCCCCAGCATTTT
TRBJ1-1 12 - TRBV5-6 - CASSLQTAGAFF TGTGCCAGCAGTTTACAGACAGCAGGAGCTTTCTTT
TRBJ1-2 14 - TRBV5-1 - CASSLETGPYGYTF TGCGCCAGCAGCTTGGAGACAGGTCCCTATGGCTACACCTTC
TRBJ2-4 16 - TRBV28 TRBD1 CASSLPGTGGRNIQYF TGTGCCAGCAGTTTACCTGGGACAGGGGGAAGAAACATTCAGTACTTC